This T cell receptor (beta chain) was sequenced during a study of Ad26.COV2.S vaccination and SARS-CoV-2 variants. Study information: Vaccine-arm donor from the placebo-controlled COV1001 Ad26.COV2.S trial.

Trimming at V came to 4 bases and at J to 2 bases, leaving 5 bases not matched to a gene. CDR1 is SNHLY and CDR2 is FYNNEI in the germline V gene. The CDR3 loop spans 15 amino acids. Data came from immunoSEQ multiplex PCR; TCRdb stores just in-frame clones and leaves some out. The table includes a few hundred thousand clones, around nine tenths detected once. As for treatment: 15 to 20 received Ad26.COV2.S at low or high dose, single or two shots; several received placebo; per-sample allocation not given. Material that was analyzed had been drawn on day 63 after the first vaccine or placebo injection. It was Wuhan-strain SARS-CoV-2 spike that the Ad26 vaccine vector expressed.

The sequence derives from a person between 18 and 60 years old who received the Ad26.COV2.S COVID-19 vaccine or a placebo. The material was peripheral blood, obtained in a trial of Ad26.COV2.S vaccine versus placebo. The genes are TRBV2 and TRBJ2-3, with 8 bases identical to TRBD2. CDR3 sequence (DNA): TGTGCCAGCAGTGGCCCCGGGAGGGCCACAGATACGCAGTATTTT. Protein sequence: CASSGPGRATDTQYF.